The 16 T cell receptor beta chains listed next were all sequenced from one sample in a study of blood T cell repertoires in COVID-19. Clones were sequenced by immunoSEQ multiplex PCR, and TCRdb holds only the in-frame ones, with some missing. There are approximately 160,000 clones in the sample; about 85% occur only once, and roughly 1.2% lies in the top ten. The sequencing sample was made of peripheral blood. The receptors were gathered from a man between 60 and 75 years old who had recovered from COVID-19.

The CDR3 protein is CAWSWDRGSFVEKLFF. The CDR3 coding sequence is TGTGCCTGGAGTTGGGACAGGGGATCGTTCGTTGAAAAACTGTTTTTT. The V and J genes are TRBV30 and TRBJ1-4; TRBD1 matches 10 bases. The junction had 10 bases not matched to a gene; V was cut back by 2 bases and J by 7 bases. Germline lookup yields CDR1 GTSNPN and CDR2 SVGIG (reference sequence). The CDR3 consists of 16 residues.

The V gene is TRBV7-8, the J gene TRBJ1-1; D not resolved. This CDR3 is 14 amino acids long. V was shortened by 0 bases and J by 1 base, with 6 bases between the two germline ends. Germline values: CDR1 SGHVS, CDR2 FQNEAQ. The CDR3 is CASSLASTNTEAFF. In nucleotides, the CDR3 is TGTGCCAGCAGCTTAGCGAGCACGAACACTGAAGCTTTCTTT.

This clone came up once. Here the CDR3 DNA reads TGTGCCAGCACCCACAGGGAGAGGAGGAATGAGCAGTTCTTC. Its translation: CASTHRERRNEQFF. This chain uses TRBV7-2 with TRBJ2-1; D may be TRBD1 (6 bases). There are 14 residues in the CDR3. In germline, CDR1 is SGHTA, CDR2 FQGNSA. Trimming shortened V by 7 bases and J by 7 bases, and 17 bases separated the two germline ends.

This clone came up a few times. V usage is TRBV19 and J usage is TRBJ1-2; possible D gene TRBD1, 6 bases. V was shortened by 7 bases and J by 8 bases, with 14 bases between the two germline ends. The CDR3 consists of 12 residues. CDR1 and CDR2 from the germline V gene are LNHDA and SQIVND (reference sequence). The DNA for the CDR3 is TGTGCCAGTACACGGGCAGGGGAGGGCTACACCTTC. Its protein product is CASTRAGEGYTF.

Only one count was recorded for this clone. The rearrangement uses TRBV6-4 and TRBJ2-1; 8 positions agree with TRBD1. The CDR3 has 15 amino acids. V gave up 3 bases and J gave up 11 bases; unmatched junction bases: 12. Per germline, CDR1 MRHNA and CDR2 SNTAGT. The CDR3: CASSESGGEGFQQFF. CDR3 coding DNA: TGTGCCAGCAGTGAGTCAGGGGGCGAAGGGTTCCAGCAGTTCTTC.

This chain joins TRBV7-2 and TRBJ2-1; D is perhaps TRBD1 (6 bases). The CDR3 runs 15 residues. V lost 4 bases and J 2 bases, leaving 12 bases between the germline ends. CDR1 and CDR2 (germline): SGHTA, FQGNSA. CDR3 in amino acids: CASSSNRDTYNEQFF. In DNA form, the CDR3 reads TGTGCCAGCAGCTCGAACCGGGACACCTACAATGAGCAGTTCTTC.

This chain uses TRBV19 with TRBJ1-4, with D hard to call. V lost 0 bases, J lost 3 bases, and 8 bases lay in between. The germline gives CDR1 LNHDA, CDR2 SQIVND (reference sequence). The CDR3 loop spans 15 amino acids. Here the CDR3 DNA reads TGTGCCAGTAGTATAGATCGGAGGTCTAATGAAAAACTGTTTTTT. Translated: CASSIDRRSNEKLFF. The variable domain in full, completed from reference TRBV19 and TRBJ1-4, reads DGGITQSPKYLFRKEGQNVTLSCEQNLNHDAMYWYRQDPGQGLRLIYYSQIVNDFQKGDIAEGYSVSREKKESFPLTVTSAQKNPTAFYLCASSIDRRSNEKLFFGSGTQLSVL.

The CDR3 DNA reads TGTGCCACCAGTGATTGGTGGGCGGGGGGGTACAATGAGCAGTTCTTC. This translates into CATSDWWAGGYNEQFF. The chain carries TRBV24-1 and TRBJ2-1; TRBD2 matches at 9 bases. Unmatched junction bases numbered 5, after V lost 2 bases and J lost 4 bases. The CDR3 has 16 residues. Germline lookup yields CDR1 KGHDR and CDR2 SFDVKD.

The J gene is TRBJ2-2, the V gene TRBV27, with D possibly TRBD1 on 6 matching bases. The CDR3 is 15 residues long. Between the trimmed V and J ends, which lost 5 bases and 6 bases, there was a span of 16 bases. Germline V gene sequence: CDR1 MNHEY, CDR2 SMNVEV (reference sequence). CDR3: CASSLRGDGAGELFF. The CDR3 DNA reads TGTGCCAGCAGTCTCAGGGGAGACGGTGCCGGGGAGCTGTTTTTT.

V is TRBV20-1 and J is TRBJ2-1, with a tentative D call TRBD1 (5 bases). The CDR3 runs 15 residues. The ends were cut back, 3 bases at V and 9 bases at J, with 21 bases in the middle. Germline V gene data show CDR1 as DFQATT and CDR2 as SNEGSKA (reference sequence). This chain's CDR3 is CSASGEARQIAEQFF. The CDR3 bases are TGCAGTGCTAGTGGGGAAGCGAGACAGATCGCTGAGCAGTTCTTC.

The CDR3 protein is CARSYKTGQFGYTF. CDR3 DNA: TGTGCCAGAAGTTATAAGACGGGACAGTTTGGCTACACCTTC. The genes are TRBV5-3 and TRBJ1-2, with 7 bases fitting TRBD1. TRBV5-3 is identified as an open reading frame with a role that is uncertain. The CDR3 totals 14 residues. V trimming: 5 bases; J trimming: 7 bases; junction bases outside the gene matches: 11.

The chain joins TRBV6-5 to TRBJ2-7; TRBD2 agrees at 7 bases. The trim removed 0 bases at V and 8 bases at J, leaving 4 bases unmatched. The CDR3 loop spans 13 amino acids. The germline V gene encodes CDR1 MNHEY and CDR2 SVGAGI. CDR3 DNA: TGTGCCAGCAGTTACTCAGCAGGGACTAAGCAGTACTTC. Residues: CASSYSAGTKQYF.

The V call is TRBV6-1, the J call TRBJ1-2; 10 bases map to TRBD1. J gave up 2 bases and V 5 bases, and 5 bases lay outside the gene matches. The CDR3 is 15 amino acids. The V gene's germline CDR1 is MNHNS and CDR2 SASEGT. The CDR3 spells CASSPGTGANYGYTF. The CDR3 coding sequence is TGTGCCAGCAGTCCCGGGACAGGGGCAAACTATGGCTACACCTTC.

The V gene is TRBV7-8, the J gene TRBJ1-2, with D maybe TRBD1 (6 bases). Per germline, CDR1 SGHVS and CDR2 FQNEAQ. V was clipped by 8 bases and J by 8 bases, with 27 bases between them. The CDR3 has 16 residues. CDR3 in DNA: TGTGCCAGCGGCATAATAGCAGGGGAGGGTGTGGGAGGCTACACCTTC. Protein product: CASGIIAGEGVGGYTF.

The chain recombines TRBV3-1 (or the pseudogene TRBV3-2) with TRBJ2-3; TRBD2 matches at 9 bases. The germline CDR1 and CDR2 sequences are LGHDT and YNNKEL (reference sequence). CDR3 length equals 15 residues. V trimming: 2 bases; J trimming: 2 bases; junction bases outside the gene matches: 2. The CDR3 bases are TGTGCCAGCAGCCAACTAGCGGGGTCCACAGATACGCAGTATTTT. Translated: CASSQLAGSTDTQYF.

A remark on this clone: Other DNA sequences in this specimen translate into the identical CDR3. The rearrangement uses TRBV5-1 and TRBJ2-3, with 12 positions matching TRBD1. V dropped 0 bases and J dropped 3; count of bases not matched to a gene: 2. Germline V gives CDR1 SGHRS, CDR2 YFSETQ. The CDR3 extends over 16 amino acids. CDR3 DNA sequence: TGCGCCAGCAGCTTGGTGGGACAGGGGGCGACAGATACGCAGTATTTT. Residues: CASSLVGQGATDTQYF.